The rows below give T cell receptor beta chains drawn from one sample of a study of T cell changes during pregnancy in multiple sclerosis. TCRdb's copy holds only in-frame clones and misses some; the assay was immunoSEQ multiplex PCR. The sample yields roughly 40,000 clones, roughly 93% seen once. The source was CD4+ T cells from peripheral blood mononuclear cells, collected before pregnancy. Every receptor here comes from a female donor with multiple sclerosis, enrolled in a pregnancy study. Each CDR3 is given with its conserved first and last residue. Fields, in order: D gene, clone size, J gene, V gene, CDR3 protein, CDR3 DNA. A D gene is named only where the DNA matches it firmly. Clone size, where shown, is once, few, many, or a class for clones that have expanded.

>NA|NA|TRBJ2-5|TRBV5-1
CASRTVGGQETQYF
TGCGCCAGCAGGACGGTGGGGGGACAAGAGACCCAGTACTTC
>TRBD2|NA|TRBJ2-1|TRBV28
CASSLFRLAGRPTYNEQFF
TGTGCCAGCAGTTTATTTAGACTAGCGGGTCGGCCTACCTACAATGAGCAGTTCTTC
>TRBD1|NA|TRBJ2-1|TRBV2
CASRAGTGNNEQFF
TGTGCCAGCAGGGCCGGGACAGGCAACAATGAGCAGTTCTTC
>NA|NA|TRBJ1-4|TRBV6-4
CASSDLDRKSNEKLFF
TGTGCCAGCAGTGACCTCGACAGGAAATCTAATGAAAAACTGTTTTTT
>NA|NA|TRBJ1-5|TRBV21-1
CASSNVEPTQPQHF
TGTGCCAGCAGCAATGTGGAACCGACACAGCCCCAGCATTTT
>NA|NA|TRBJ1-1|TRBV5-6
CASSQWGGTEAFF
TGTGCCAGTTCCCAGTGGGGGGGCACTGAAGCTTTCTTT
>NA|NA|TRBJ2-4|TRBV28
CASSLGGAKNIQYF
TGTGCCAGCAGTCTAGGAGGGGCCAAAAACATTCAGTACTTC
>NA|NA|TRBJ1-2|TRBV7-2
CASSPGDTSYGYTF
TGTGCCAGCAGCCCCGGGGACACCTCCTATGGCTACACCTTC
>TRBD1|NA|TRBJ1-2|TRBV6-1
CASSERRPGGDGYTF
TGTGCCAGCAGTGAACGCCGCCCAGGGGGCGATGGCTACACCTTC
>NA|NA|TRBJ2-1|TRBV28
CASSLQVMHEQFF
TGTGCCAGCAGCCTCCAGGTGATGCATGAGCAGTTCTTC
>TRBD2|NA|TRBJ2-7|TRBV2
CASTRSGRAYEQYF
TGTGCCAGCACCCGGAGCGGGAGGGCCTACGAGCAGTACTTC
>TRBD2|NA|TRBJ2-1|TRBV5-5
CASQNDRAGVFTEQFF
TGTGCCAGCCAAAATGATCGAGCGGGAGTTTTCACTGAGCAGTTCTTC
>TRBD2|once|TRBJ2-7|TRBV7-2
CASSLGGGGREQYF
TGTGCCAGCAGCTTAGGCGGGGGAGGTAGGGAGCAGTACTTC
>NA|NA|TRBJ1-1|TRBV10-3
CAIGVKGNTEAFF
TGTGCCATAGGGGTTAAAGGGAACACTGAAGCTTTCTTT
>TRBD1|NA|TRBJ1-5|TRBV2
CASRNGDRGDQPQHF
TGTGCCAGCAGAAACGGGGACAGGGGGGATCAGCCCCAGCATTTT
>TRBD1|NA|TRBJ2-1|TRBV19
CASSKWDSHNLRLF
TGTGCCAGTAGTAAGTGGGACAGTCATAACTTGCGGCTCTTC
>NA|NA|TRBJ2-5|TRBV7-2
CASGRQDKETQYF
TGTGCCAGTGGGAGGCAGGATAAAGAGACCCAGTACTTC
>TRBD2|NA|TRBJ2-7|TRBV19
CASSELAGEEQYF
TGTGCCAGTAGTGAATTAGCGGGAGAAGAGCAGTACTTC
>TRBD1|NA|TRBJ1-5|TRBV2
CACGGTEYQPQHF
TGTGCCTGCGGCGGGACAGAGTATCAGCCCCAGCATTTT
>NA|few|TRBJ2-7|TRBV21-1
CASSNPSGSSYEQYF
TGTGCCAGCAGCAATCCGAGCGGTAGCTCCTACGAGCAGTACTTC
>TRBD2|few|TRBJ2-5|TRBV7-9
CASSLGGGIQTQYF
TGTGCCAGCAGCTTGGGGGGGGGTATACAGACCCAGTACTTC
>TRBD1|few|TRBJ1-5|TRBV6-1
CASSAIRTGAIQPQHF
TGTGCCAGCAGTGCCATACGGACAGGGGCGATCCAGCCCCAGCATTTT
>NA|NA|TRBJ1-1|TRBV9
CASSVVYSPDTEAFF
TGTGCCAGCAGCGTAGTTTACTCCCCGGACACTGAAGCTTTCTTT
>NA|NA|TRBJ2-1|TRBV28
CASGFFGSEQFF
TGTGCCAGCGGTTTTTTTGGGAGTGAGCAGTTCTTC
>TRBD2|NA|TRBJ2-1|TRBV9
CASSVDPSGLYSEQFF
TGTGCCAGCAGCGTAGATCCTAGCGGGCTGTATTCTGAGCAGTTCTTC
>NA|NA|TRBJ2-1|TRBV6-1
CASSAALNEQFF
TGTGCCAGCAGTGCCGCGCTCAATGAGCAGTTCTTC
>TRBD2|NA|TRBJ2-1|TRBV10-1
CARPGTSPRSSYNEQFF
TGCGCCAGGCCGGGGACTAGCCCTAGGAGCTCCTACAATGAGCAGTTCTTC
>TRBD1|NA|TRBJ2-3|TRBV5-6
CASSPTGVDTQYF
TGTGCCAGCAGCCCTACAGGGGTAGATACGCAGTATTTT
>NA|once|TRBJ2-7|TRBV30
CAWRSGPYEQYF
TGTGCCTGGAGGAGCGGCCCCTACGAGCAGTACTTC
>TRBD2|NA|TRBJ2-3|TRBV9
CASSKGLASPDTQYF
TGTGCCAGCAGCAAGGGACTAGCCAGTCCAGATACGCAGTATTTT
>TRBD1|NA|TRBJ2-1|TRBV7-9
CASSLLQGAHNEQFF
TGTGCCAGCAGCTTACTCCAGGGGGCGCATAATGAGCAGTTCTTC
>NA|NA|TRBJ2-7|TRBV10-3
CAISVTAKSSYEQYF
TGTGCCATCAGTGTGACAGCGAAAAGCTCCTACGAGCAGTACTTC
>NA|once|TRBJ1-6|TRBV14
CASSQRGGNSPLHF
TGTGCCAGCAGCCAACGGGGGGGTAATTCACCCCTCCACTTT
>TRBD2|NA|TRBJ2-1|TRBV9
CASSVVSGSNEQFF
TGTGCCAGCAGCGTAGTTAGCGGGAGTAATGAGCAGTTCTTC
>TRBD1|NA|TRBJ2-3|TRBV14
CASSQDRGRGRTDTQYF
TGTGCCAGCAGCCAAGACAGGGGCAGGGGGCGCACAGATACGCAGTATTTT
>TRBD2|NA|TRBJ2-7|TRBV7-2
CASGIIAGGPSEQYF
TGTGCCAGCGGAATCATAGCGGGAGGGCCGAGCGAGCAGTACTTC
>TRBD2|NA|TRBJ2-7|TRBV28
CASRASGSSYEQYF
TGTGCCAGCAGGGCTAGCGGGAGCTCCTACGAGCAGTACTTC
>TRBD1|NA|TRBJ2-1|TRBV2
CASSEDRSSYNEQFF
TGTGCCAGCAGTGAGGACAGGAGCTCCTACAATGAGCAGTTCTTC
>TRBD2|NA|TRBJ2-3|TRBV5-4
CASSGMLAGTDTQYF
TGTGCCAGCAGCGGCATGCTAGCGGGAACAGATACGCAGTATTTT
>NA|NA|TRBJ1-5|TRBV5-1
CASSLTPGVNQPQHF
TGCGCCAGCAGCTTGACCCCAGGGGTCAATCAGCCCCAGCATTTT
>TRBD1|NA|TRBJ2-1|TRBV27
CASRAGTGLNEQFF
TGTGCCAGCAGGGCCGGGACAGGTTTGAATGAGCAGTTCTTC
>TRBD1|NA|TRBJ1-1|TRBV4-1
CASTQTGTGMTEAFF
TGCGCCAGCACCCAAACGGGGACAGGGATGACCGAAGCTTTCTTT
>TRBD1|once|TRBJ2-4|TRBV9
CASSVGDRENIQYF
TGTGCCAGCAGCGTAGGGGACAGAGAGAACATTCAGTACTTC
>TRBD1|NA|TRBJ2-6|TRBV19
CASRRTGGKSGANVLTF
TGTGCCAGTAGGAGGACAGGGGGAAAGTCTGGGGCCAACGTCCTGACTTTC
>TRBD2|NA|TRBJ2-1|TRBV11-2
CASSPGTSGPVAYNEQFF
TGTGCCAGCAGCCCCGGGACTAGCGGGCCTGTTGCCTACAATGAGCAGTTCTTC
>TRBD2|NA|TRBJ2-1|TRBV5-1
CASRLAGGGSYNEQFF
TGCGCCAGCAGATTGGCTGGGGGGGGGTCCTACAATGAGCAGTTCTTC
>NA|NA|TRBJ2-5|TRBV9
CASSVAAGETQYF
TGTGCCAGCAGCGTAGCGGCGGGGGAGACCCAGTACTTC
>NA|once|TRBJ2-5|TRBV18
CASSPLFGGNQETQYF
TGTGCCAGCTCACCACTCTTTGGCGGAAATCAAGAGACCCAGTACTTC
>TRBD2|NA|TRBJ2-3|TRBV7-2
CASSFSGRRSTDTQYF
TGTGCCAGCAGCTTTAGCGGGAGAAGGAGCACAGATACGCAGTATTTT
>TRBD1|NA|TRBJ2-7|TRBV5-8
CASSFFGTVNPSLNYEQYF
TGTGCCAGCAGCTTCTTTGGGACAGTAAACCCCTCATTAAACTACGAGCAGTACTTC
>NA|NA|TRBJ1-2|TRBV28
CASSPFSTVNYGYTF
TGTGCCAGCAGTCCCTTTTCCACAGTTAACTATGGCTACACCTTC
>NA|NA|TRBJ1-4|TRBV28
CASSLSFQGRRTNEKLFF
TGTGCCAGCAGTTTATCCTTCCAGGGGCGGAGAACTAATGAAAAACTGTTTTTT
>NA|NA|TRBJ2-3|TRBV28
CASRQGSTDTQYF
TGTGCCAGCCGTCAGGGTAGCACAGATACGCAGTATTTT
>TRBD1|NA|TRBJ2-1|TRBV14
CASSRPGQGYNEQFF
TGTGCCAGCAGCCGACCTGGACAGGGTTACAATGAGCAGTTCTTC
>TRBD2|NA|TRBJ2-7|TRBV7-6
CASSLVPNGRGEQYF
TGTGCCAGCAGCTTAGTACCTAACGGGAGGGGCGAGCAGTACTTC